This T cell receptor beta chain came from a study of Graves' ophthalmopathy and Graves' hyperthyroidism. For repertoire sequencing, the TCR beta CDR3 regions were amplified from RNA transcripts. After a first-round RT-PCR with HTBI primers, a second-round multiplex PCR was run. TCRdb recomputed calls from the multiplex PCR reads with MiXCR, one row per CDR3 protein. The data contain about 25,000 distinct CDR3 sequences, nearly 50% of them singletons. Germline V gene sequence: CDR1 ENHRY, CDR2 SYGVKD. The CDR3 region is 18 residues in length, termini included. Concerning this clonotype itself: It is unclear where the CDR3 begins or ends on the DNA, so no DNA is shown, and the CDR3 is as TCRdb lists it.

The source material was peripheral blood. This TCR derives from an adult woman with stable Graves' hyperthyroidism. This rearrangement joins TRBV10-3 to TRBJ2-2; the D call in the table, TRBD1, was not verified against the DNA. CDR3 in amino acids: CAISRTGHRYGYTFGVFF.